These 13 T cell receptor beta chains share one sample of origin, sequenced in a study of tumor and adjacent non-tumor tissue in lung cancer. No cell sorting was done before RNA was extracted from the tissue. TCRbeta libraries were built with three rounds of nested PCR, modified from ARM-PCR. TCRdb reprocessed the multiplex PCR reads with MiXCR, giving one entry per CDR3 protein. The sample yields tens of thousands of distinct CDR3 sequences, around 64% seen once. Sequenced: lung tumor tissue. Receptors were obtained from a man aged 55-75 years with non-small cell lung cancer.

This clonotype occurred a few times. A much larger clone differs by one base, so this may be a read error. This sequence joins TRBV20-1 and TRBJ1-6, with a tentative D call TRBD1 (5 bases). The CDR3 runs 17 residues. The germline V gene encodes CDR1 DFQATT and CDR2 SNEGSKA (reference sequence). V lost 2 bases to trimming and J lost 3 bases, with 17 bases between them. The CDR3 nucleotides are TGCAGTGCTAGACACTCCGAGGGGCGCAGCTATAATTCACCCCTCCACTTT. It is translated as CSARHSEGRSYNSPLHF.

The chain combines TRBV11-1 with TRBJ2-1; D is ambiguous. Trimming stripped 5 bases from V and 6 bases from J, with 23 bases between. The CDR3 consists of 17 residues. CDR1 and CDR2 (germline): SGHAT, FQDESV (reference sequence). This CDR3 reads CASSLVPMASPLNEQFF. The DNA of the CDR3 is TGTGCCAGCAGCCTAGTCCCCATGGCAAGTCCGCTCAATGAGCAGTTCTTC.

This clonotype has a handful of counts. This may come from a read error, since a much larger clone is one base off. The chain uses TRBV20-1 and TRBJ2-1; D possibly corresponds to TRBD1 (5 bases). The CDR3 extends over 11 amino acids. CDR1 is DFQATT and CDR2 is SNEGSKA in the germline V gene (reference sequence). The DNA for the CDR3 is TGCAGTGCTGACAGTTTGGATGAGCAGCTCTTC. The encoded protein is CSADSLDEQLF.

To note about this clonotype: The junction and the germline gene differ at one end; a read error may be behind it. The V call is TRBV6-2 or TRBV6-3, the J call TRBJ2-1; TRBD2 matches 8 bases. The germline V gene has CDR1 MNHEY and CDR2 SVGEGT. The CDR3 runs 15 residues. CDR3 region: CASNPAGGTYNEQLF. The CDR3 nucleotides are TGTGCCAGCAATCCCGCGGGAGGCACCTACAATGAGCAGCTCTTC.

With respect to this clonotype: A single base separates this from a much larger clone, so it may be a read error. The CDR3 region is CASSLGHLNTEALF. CDR3 DNA: TGTGCCAGCAGCCTGGGGCACCTGAACACTGAAGCTCTCTTT. J is TRBJ1-1 and V is TRBV7-9; the D gene is possibly TRBD1 (5 bases). The CDR3 extends over 14 amino acids. Germline CDR1 and CDR2: SEHNR and FQNEAQ (reference sequence).

Comment on this clonotype: One end of the junction does not line up with germline, which may come from a read error. The V and J genes are TRBV4-2 and TRBJ2-2, with 7 bases lining up with TRBD2. The germline V gene has CDR1 LGHNA and CDR2 YNFKEQ. CDR3 length: 16 amino acids. This chain's CDR3 is CTSIQQAGRNTGELFF. The CDR3 DNA sequence: TGTACCAGCATCCAGCAAGCGGGGAGAAACACCGGGGAGCTGTTTTTT.

This chain links TRBV5-5 with TRBJ1-5; D might be TRBD1 (6 bases). Germline V gives CDR1 SGHKS, CDR2 YYEKEE (reference sequence). Trimming shortened V by 2 bases and J by 9 bases, and 21 bases separated the two germline ends. The CDR3 runs to 16 residues. DNA of the CDR3: TGTGCCAGCAGCTTAGAGGACAGTTTTCAGGGTCGGCCCCAGCATTTT. Translated: CASSLEDSFQGRPQHF. Complete variable domain (other parts from reference TRBV5-5 and TRBJ1-5): DAGVTQSPTHLIKTRGQQVTLRCSPISGHKSVSWYQQVLGQGPQFIFQYYEKEERGRGNFPDRFSARQFPNYSSELNVNALLLGDSALYLCASSLEDSFQGRPQHFGDGTRLSIL.

About this clonotype itself: Given a much more abundant clone one base away, this may be a read error. V usage is TRBV11-2 and J usage is TRBJ2-1; D is unclear. V was trimmed by 6 bases and J by 9 bases, leaving 18 bases between them. The length of the CDR3 is 14 residues. CDR1 and CDR2 (germline): SGHAT, FQNNGV. CDR3 loop: CASRLYRLVSEQFF. The DNA for the CDR3 is TGTGCCAGCAGGTTATACCGGCTAGTTAGTGAGCAGTTCTTC.

The gene calls are TRBV5-6 and TRBJ1-2, with D perhaps matching TRBD1 (5 bases). Germline V gene sequence: CDR1 SGHDT, CDR2 YYEEEE. V shed 4 bases and J shed 10 bases, with 20 bases lying between them. This CDR3 is 14 amino acids long. CDR3 loop: CASSPWGEAYDYTF. The CDR3 DNA sequence: TGTGCCAGCAGCCCCTGGGGGGAAGCCTACGACTACACCTTC.

This chain joins TRBV29-1 and TRBJ2-5; D gene ambiguous. V was clipped by 7 bases and J by 2 bases, with 17 bases between them. The CDR3 is 14 amino acids. The germline gives CDR1 SQVTM, CDR2 ANQGSEA. Here the CDR3 reads CSAANGGKQETQYF. The DNA of the CDR3 is TGCAGCGCTGCCAATGGTGGGAAACAAGAGACCCAGTACTTC.

A note on this clonotype: A junction end diverges from the germline sequence, so it may reflect a read error. The CDR3 protein is CVSSYIGQNGYTF. DNA for the CDR3: TGTGTCAGCAGTTACATAGGACAGAATGGCTACACCTTC. The chain links TRBV6-6 to TRBJ1-2; D might be TRBD1 (6 bases). Germline V CDR1 and CDR2: MNHNY, SVGAGI (reference sequence). This CDR3 is built from 13 residues.

In regard to this clonotype: One base away lies a much larger clone, so this may be a sequencing read error. The rearrangement joins TRBV23-1 to TRBJ2-7; unclear D gene. TRBV23-1 is sorted into the ORF group, with uncertain function. The V and J ends lost 8 bases and 3 bases respectively, with 20 bases between them. The CDR3 is 15 amino acids. The CDR3: CASPDSQPTSYEQYF. The CDR3 DNA is TGCGCCAGCCCTGACTCTCAACCCACCAGCTACGAGCAGTACTTC.

The chain is built from TRBV6-1 and TRBJ2-7; D is ambiguous. Trimming cost V 11 bases and J 3 bases, with 11 bases left between them. CDR1 is MNHNS and CDR2 is SASEGT in the germline V gene. The CDR3 runs to 11 residues. In nucleotides, the CDR3 is TGTGCCTGCGTGACGGGCTACGAGCAGTACTTC. Translated: CACVTGYEQYF.